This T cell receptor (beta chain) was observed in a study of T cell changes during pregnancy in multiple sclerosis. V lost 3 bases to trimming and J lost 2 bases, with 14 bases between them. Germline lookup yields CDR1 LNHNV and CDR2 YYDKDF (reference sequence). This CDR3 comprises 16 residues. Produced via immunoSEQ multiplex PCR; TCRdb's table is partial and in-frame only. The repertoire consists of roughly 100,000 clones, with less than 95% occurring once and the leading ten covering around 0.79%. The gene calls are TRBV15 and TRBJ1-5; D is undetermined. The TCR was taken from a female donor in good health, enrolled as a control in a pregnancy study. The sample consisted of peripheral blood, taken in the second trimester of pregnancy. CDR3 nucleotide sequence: TGTGCCACCAGCAGTCGGGCGGGCGAGGGCAATCAGCCCCAGCATTTT. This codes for CATSSRAGEGNQPQHF.